This T cell receptor beta chain was found in a study of T-cell reconstitution after alpha-beta-depleted transplantation in children. Study results and caveats: Surviving thymic progenitors and recipient T cells were the source of high TCRbeta diversity at day 60 in some patients. T cells produced anew were the main source of T-cell counts and diversity one year after transplant. The origin of alpha-beta T cells about two months after transplant was reportedly several hundred expanded graft clones.

In this sample, this clonotype turned up many times. Its antigen is undetermined. CDR3 length: 15 amino acids. In germline, CDR1 is MNHEY, CDR2 SVGEGT. V lost 7 bases, J lost 2 bases, and 17 bases lay in between. Unique molecular identifiers were used in preparing the TCRbeta library. Each CDR3 protein is one row after TCRdb ran MiXCR on the PCR reads. The profile shows about 150,000 distinct CDR3 sequences, about 9% of them singletons. This clonotype was obtained from a female patient aged 2-15 years who had a stem cell transplant for congenital amegakaryocytic thrombocytopenia, so the T cells may come from the graft donor. The rearrangement links TRBV6-2 or TRBV6-3 to TRBJ2-5, with D perhaps TRBD1 (7 bases). Source: PBMCs, mostly from graft donor cells, taken 180 days after TCRalphabeta/CD19-depleted stem cell transplant. CDR3 residues: CASITGDRVQETQYF. CDR3 bases: TGTGCCAGCATCACGGGGGACAGAGTTCAAGAGACCCAGTACTTC.